This entry lists 23 T cell receptor beta chains sequenced from one sample in a study of blood T cells in healthy people across ages. Next came a second PCR, run for roughly 6 to 11 cycles, which used a sample-barcoded 5' primer along with a J-beta primer mix. TCRdb passed the 5' RACE reads through MiXCR, listing each CDR3 protein once. Of fewer than 1 million distinct CDR3 sequences listed, 40% to 50% are singletons. The sample was blood. These receptors were collected from a man aged 60-69 years in good health.

The chain joins TRBV11-1 to TRBJ1-4; perhaps TRBD1 as D (5 bases). The length of the CDR3 is 17 residues. Trimming took 3 bases from V and 7 from J, leaving 21 bases between them. Looked up from germline, CDR1 is SGHAT and CDR2 is FQDESV (reference sequence). CDR3 protein: CASSFPGTGRKVEKLFF. The CDR3 nucleotides are TGTGCCAGCAGCTTCCCCGGGACCGGGAGGAAAGTTGAAAAACTGTTTTTT.

This clonotype was picked up a small number of times. This chain connects TRBV4-3 to TRBJ2-7; tentatively, D is TRBD1 (6 bases). Germline V lookup: CDR1 LGHNA, CDR2 YSLEER. The V and J ends lost 0 bases and 7 bases respectively, with 16 bases between them. The CDR3 loop spans 15 amino acids. CDR3: CASSQEYGQRREQYF. Written as DNA, the CDR3 is TGCGCCAGCAGCCAAGAATATGGACAGAGGAGGGAGCAGTACTTC.

The gene calls are TRBV7-2 and TRBJ2-3; possible D gene TRBD2, 6 bases. Germline V lookup: CDR1 SGHTA, CDR2 FQGNSA. The CDR3 runs to 15 residues. V was trimmed by 0 bases and J by 4 bases, leaving 11 bases between them. Here the CDR3 reads CASSLASSGADTQYF. DNA of the CDR3: TGTGCCAGCAGCTTAGCCTCATCGGGGGCAGATACGCAGTATTTT.

This clonotype has a handful of counts. This chain links TRBV4-1 with TRBJ1-1; D uncertain. The length of the CDR3 is 15 residues. Germline V gene data show CDR1 as MGHRA and CDR2 as YSYEKL. Trimming removed 1 base at V and 0 bases at J, with 9 bases between. The CDR3 coding sequence is TGCGCCAGCAGCCAAGGGTCACATATGAACACTGAAGCTTTCTTT. Encoded protein: CASSQGSHMNTEAFF.

The chain combines TRBV7-8 with TRBJ2-4; D may match TRBD1 or TRBD2 (5 bases each). V was shortened by 2 bases and J by 12 bases, with 17 bases between the two germline ends. In germline, CDR1 is SGHVS, CDR2 FQNEAQ. The CDR3 is made up of 14 amino acids. This CDR3 is CASSLRRRQGAQYF. CDR3 nucleotides: TGTGCCAGCAGCTTAAGGAGGAGGCAGGGCGCTCAGTACTTC.

CDR3 DNA sequence: TGCGCCAGCAGCCAAGTTCGGGGGAGACAAGAGTCCCAGTACTTC. Amino acid sequence: CASSQVRGRQESQYF. The chain combines TRBV4-3 with TRBJ2-7, with D perhaps matching TRBD2 (6 bases). The V and J ends lost 1 base and 10 bases respectively, with 20 bases between them. This CDR3 spans 15 amino acids. The germline CDR1 and CDR2 sequences are LGHNA and YSLEER.

A remark on this clonotype: Being one base from a much bigger clone, this may be a read error. V usage is TRBV5-1 and J usage is TRBJ2-3; D remains unclear. This CDR3 spans 15 amino acids. Germline lookup yields CDR1 SGHRS and CDR2 YFSETQ. Trimming took 0 bases from V and 2 from J, leaving 10 bases between them. CDR3 sequence: CASSLDPSNTDTQYF. The DNA of the CDR3 is TGCGCCAGCAGCTTGGATCCTAGTAACACAGATACGCAGTATTTT.

Only one count was recorded for this clonotype. J is TRBJ2-3 and V is TRBV2; maybe TRBD1 (5 bases). Trimming pared 2 bases from V and 2 bases from J, leaving 14 bases between. The CDR3 has 16 residues. Germline CDR1 reads SNHLY; CDR2 reads FYNNEI. The DNA for the CDR3 is TGTGCCAGCAGTGAATTAGCTAGGGGAACCACAGATACGCAGTATTTT. As protein: CASSELARGTTDTQYF.

The chain joins TRBV20-1 to TRBJ2-7; TRBD2 might be the D (5 bases). The CDR3 consists of 15 residues. The germline V gene has CDR1 DFQATT and CDR2 SNEGSKA (reference sequence). V lost 4 bases to trimming and J lost 5 bases, with 21 bases between them. The CDR3 spells CSATSGFSGEDEQYF. CDR3 DNA sequence: TGCAGTGCTACCTCGGGGTTTTCCGGCGAGGACGAGCAGTACTTC.

This chain uses TRBV10-3 with TRBJ2-5; 9 bases are a match to TRBD2. The CDR3 has 16 amino acids. V trimming: 6 bases; J trimming: 11 bases; junction bases outside the gene matches: 19. Per germline, CDR1 ENHRY and CDR2 SYGVKD. CDR3 DNA: TGTGCCATCAGCGCGGGGGGGACGGGGGCCGACAATGAGCAGTACTTC. Translated, it gives CAISAGGTGADNEQYF.

This clonotype was observed a handful of times. This chain uses TRBV5-5 with TRBJ1-1; 7 bases line up with TRBD1. The CDR3 sequence is 14 residues long. The V gene end was trimmed by 1 base and the J gene end by 8 bases; junction bases not matched to a gene: 8. Germline values: CDR1 SGHKS, CDR2 YYEKEE (reference sequence). This CDR3 reads CASSLSHRGLEAFF. CDR3 in DNA: TGTGCCAGCAGCTTGTCGCACAGGGGTTTGGAAGCTTTCTTT.

With regard to this clonotype: A much larger clone differs by one base, so this may be a read error. This chain's CDR3 is CASSSLTGTEQYF. The DNA of the CDR3 is TGTGCCAGCAGCTCCCTGACAGGGACCGAGCAGTACTTC. The gene calls are TRBV11-3 and TRBJ2-7; 7 bases fit TRBD1. CDR1 is SGHNT and CDR2 is YENEEA in the germline V gene. J gave up 6 bases and V 4 bases, and 6 bases lay outside the gene matches. This CDR3 region has 13 residues.

This chain links TRBV5-6 with TRBJ2-5; TRBD1 matches at 7 bases. CDR3 length equals 14 residues. In germline, CDR1 is SGHDT, CDR2 YYEEEE. With V trimmed by 4 bases and J by 4 bases, 7 bases remained unmatched. CDR3 loop: CASSPSAGGETQYF. CDR3 bases: TGTGCCAGCAGCCCGTCTGCAGGGGGAGAGACCCAGTACTTC.

This clonotype was seen only a few times. This chain connects TRBV9 to TRBJ2-5, with 7 positions matching TRBD1. Trimming took 4 bases from V and 0 from J; bases not matched to a gene: 21. Germline V gene lookup returns CDR1 SGDLS and CDR2 YYNGEE. This CDR3 is built from 20 residues. This chain's CDR3 is CASSSNRGSGPGKDQETQYF. CDR3 bases: TGTGCCAGCAGCTCGAACAGGGGATCAGGCCCGGGCAAAGACCAAGAGACCCAGTACTTC.

This clonotype was found a few times. CDR3 residues: CASAAGTLSGANVLTF. The CDR3 DNA sequence: TGCGCCAGCGCGGCCGGGACACTCTCTGGGGCCAACGTCCTGACTTTC. The J gene is TRBJ2-6, the V gene TRBV4-3, with D possibly matching TRBD1 (6 bases). Trimming shortened V by 8 bases and J by 0 bases, and 14 bases separated the two germline ends. Germline values: CDR1 LGHNA, CDR2 YSLEER. This CDR3 is 16 amino acids long.

Concerning this clonotype: The junction shows a germline mismatch at one end, possibly a read error. The J gene is TRBJ1-2, the V gene TRBV27, with D perhaps TRBD1 (5 bases). The CDR3 has 13 residues. Germline loops: CDR1 MNHEY, CDR2 SMNVEV (reference sequence). In nucleotides, the CDR3 is TGCGCCAGCAGCGATCAGGGTTTAGGTGGCTACACCTTC. As protein: CASSDQGLGGYTF.

Only a few counts were recorded for this clonotype. This sequence joins TRBV20-1 and TRBJ2-1; 7 bases align to TRBD2. This CDR3 has 17 amino acids. In germline, CDR1 is DFQATT, CDR2 SNEGSKA (reference sequence). Trimming at V came to 5 bases and at J to 4 bases, leaving 17 bases not matched to a gene. The CDR3 DNA sequence: TGCAGTGCTCCCCGGGGGGACCAAAGCCAAACTTACAATGAGCAGTTCTTC. Its translation is CSAPRGDQSQTYNEQFF.

The chain joins TRBV20-1 to TRBJ2-3; the D gene is possibly TRBD1 (6 bases). The CDR3 contains 12 residues. CDR1 is DFQATT, CDR2 SNEGSKA, per germline (reference sequence). The ends were cut back, 3 bases at V and 4 bases at J, with 8 bases in the middle. For the CDR3, the DNA is TGCAGTGCTAGCCCAGGGGCAGATACGCAGTATTTT. This gives the protein CSASPGADTQYF.

As regards this clonotype: It may be a read error: a sequence one base away is much more abundant. The chain carries TRBV10-3 and TRBJ2-1; 10 nucleotides align to TRBD2. The CDR3 covers 17 residues. The germline gives CDR1 ENHRY, CDR2 SYGVKD. The DNA for the CDR3 is TGTGCCATCAGTGAGTCGTTTCTAGCGGGGGCGAACAATGGGCAGTTCTTC. Translation gives CAISESFLAGANNGQFF.

This clonotype has just a few counts. The chain carries TRBV28 and TRBJ2-7; 8 bases align to TRBD1. Losses at the gene ends were 8 bases for V and 4 bases for J; bases not matched to a gene: 10. This CDR3 contains 14 residues. Germline V gives CDR1 MDHEN, CDR2 SYDVKM. The CDR3 sequence is CASLPPGQAYEQYF. The CDR3 DNA reads TGTGCCAGCCTCCCCCCGGGACAGGCGTACGAGCAGTACTTC.

This chain links TRBV27 with TRBJ2-2; TRBD2 aligns across 11 bases. The V gene end was trimmed by 3 bases and the J gene end by 5 bases; junction bases not matched to a gene: 5. CDR1 is MNHEY, CDR2 SMNVEV, per germline (reference sequence). CDR3 length: 16 amino acids. CDR3 region: CASSFSGGARTGELFF. For the CDR3, the DNA is TGTGCCAGCAGTTTTAGCGGGGGGGCTCGGACCGGGGAGCTGTTTTTT.

The V call is TRBV27, the J call TRBJ2-7, with 7 bases aligning to TRBD1. The germline CDR1 and CDR2 sequences are MNHEY and SMNVEV (reference sequence). The J segment lost 2 bases and the V segment lost 4 bases, leaving 5 bases of the junction unmatched. This CDR3 region has 14 residues. The CDR3 reads CASSYDRATYEQYF. CDR3 nucleotide sequence: TGTGCCAGCAGTTACGACAGGGCCACCTACGAGCAGTACTTC.

V and J are TRBV18 and TRBJ2-5; 10 bases agree with TRBD1. Looked up from germline, CDR1 is KGHSH and CDR2 is LQKENI. The ends lost 3 bases at V and 12 bases at J; junction bases unmatched: 7. This CDR3 region has 13 residues. The CDR3 loop reads CASSPATGGAEYF. CDR3 in DNA: TGTGCCAGCTCACCGGCGACAGGGGGCGCAGAGTACTTC.